The TCR beta chain under discussion was sequenced for a study of shared clonotypes between healthy human individuals. Study-wide results and limits: Four donors held 4.5% to 5% of naive CD4 clonotypes in common.

The assay was immunoSEQ multiplex PCR, and TCRdb's table has in-frame clones only and misses some. The table records more than 550,000 clones, roughly 88% of them present only once. A note on this clone: Its antigen is still unknown.

Germline V gene sequence: CDR1 SGHDT, CDR2 YYEEEE. Deletions cut 4 bases from V and 3 bases from J, with 14 bases between. The CDR3 is 14 amino acids. The V call is TRBV5-6, the J call TRBJ2-7; D perhaps matches TRBD2 (6 bases). The sequenced sample consisted of memory CD8+ T cells from PBMCs. Subset of the sample: CD45RO+ cells pooled with CCR7-negative TemRA cells. The sequence derives from a man aged 18 to 29 in good health. Some clones in this sample may be carry-over from other donors' samples. CDR3 sequence reads: CASSRWRGYYEQYF. DNA of the CDR3: TGTGCCAGCAGCCGGTGGAGGGGTTACTACGAGCAGTACTTC.